This T cell receptor (beta chain) was sequenced during a study of blood T cell repertoires in COVID-19. About the study: Donors in the United States, Italy and Spain gave samples during acute or convalescent COVID-19. T cells, B-cell-depleted T cells, or PBMCs supplied cDNA or gDNA.

In the authors' workflow: Amplifying reference gene primers gave estimates of nucleated cell counts. Measured with immunoSEQ multiplex PCR; TCRdb has only the in-frame clones, and not every one. V, J and clone size reflect that table, while D and trimming were determined from the DNA. The table includes 67,000 or so clones, more than 65% detected once. This CDR3 is 13 amino acids long. V was clipped by 2 bases and J by 5 bases, with 11 bases between them. Germline V gives CDR1 SGHKS, CDR2 YYEKEE (reference sequence). The chain employs TRBV5-5 and TRBJ2-7; D uncertain. The sample consisted of peripheral blood. This sequence originates from a woman in her 70s with acute or convalescent COVID-19. The CDR3 DNA follows: TGTGCCAGCAGCTTAACTCCCCTAAACGAGCAGTACTTC. Its protein is CASSLTPLNEQYF.